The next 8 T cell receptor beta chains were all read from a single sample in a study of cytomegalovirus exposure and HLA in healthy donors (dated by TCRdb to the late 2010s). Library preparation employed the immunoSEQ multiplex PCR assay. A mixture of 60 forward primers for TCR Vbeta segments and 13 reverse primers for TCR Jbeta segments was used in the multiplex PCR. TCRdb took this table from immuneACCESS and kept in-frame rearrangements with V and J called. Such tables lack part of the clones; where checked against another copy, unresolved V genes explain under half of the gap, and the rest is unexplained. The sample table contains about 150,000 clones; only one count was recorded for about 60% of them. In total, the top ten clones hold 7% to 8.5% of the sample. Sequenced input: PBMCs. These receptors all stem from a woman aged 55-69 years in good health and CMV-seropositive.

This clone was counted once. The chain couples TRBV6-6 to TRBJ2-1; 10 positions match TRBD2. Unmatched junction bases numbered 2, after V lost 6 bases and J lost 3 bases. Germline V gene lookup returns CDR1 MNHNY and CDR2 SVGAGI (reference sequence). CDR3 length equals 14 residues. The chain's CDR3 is CASSRTSGYNEQFF. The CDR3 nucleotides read TGTGCCAGCAGCCGGACTAGCGGCTACAATGAGCAGTTCTTC.

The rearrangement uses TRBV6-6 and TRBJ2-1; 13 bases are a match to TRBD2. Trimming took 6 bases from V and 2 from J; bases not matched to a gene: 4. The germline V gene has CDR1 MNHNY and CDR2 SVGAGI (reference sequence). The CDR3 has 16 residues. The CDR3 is CASSSGTSGAYNEQFF. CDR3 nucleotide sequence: TGTGCCAGCAGCTCCGGGACTAGCGGGGCCTACAATGAGCAGTTCTTC.

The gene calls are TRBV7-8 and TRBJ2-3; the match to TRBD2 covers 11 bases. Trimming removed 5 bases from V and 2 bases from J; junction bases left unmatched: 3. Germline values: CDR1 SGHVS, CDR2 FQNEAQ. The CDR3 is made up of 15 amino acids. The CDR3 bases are TGTGCCAGCAGCAAACTAGCGGGAGACACAGATACGCAGTATTTT. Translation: CASSKLAGDTDTQYF.

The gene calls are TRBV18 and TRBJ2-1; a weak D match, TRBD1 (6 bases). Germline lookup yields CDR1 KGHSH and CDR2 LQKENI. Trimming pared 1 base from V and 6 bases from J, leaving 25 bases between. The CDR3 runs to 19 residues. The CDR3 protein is CASSPQTGNTRVLSNEQFF. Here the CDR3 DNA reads TGTGCCAGCTCACCACAGACAGGCAATACTAGAGTTCTTAGCAATGAGCAGTTCTTC.

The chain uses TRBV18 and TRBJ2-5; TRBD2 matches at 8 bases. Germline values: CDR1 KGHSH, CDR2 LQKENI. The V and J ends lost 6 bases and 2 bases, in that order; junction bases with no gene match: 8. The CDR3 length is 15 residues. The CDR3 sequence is CASSPTGTRQETQYF. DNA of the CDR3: TGTGCCAGCTCCCCGACCGGGACTAGGCAAGAGACCCAGTACTTC.

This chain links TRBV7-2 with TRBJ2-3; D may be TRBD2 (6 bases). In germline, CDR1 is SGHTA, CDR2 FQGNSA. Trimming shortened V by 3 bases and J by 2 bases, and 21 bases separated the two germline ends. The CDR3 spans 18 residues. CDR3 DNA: TGTGCCAGCAGCTTGTTCTCCGGTGGGCGGGACTTCACAGATACGCAGTATTTT. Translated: CASSLFSGGRDFTDTQYF.

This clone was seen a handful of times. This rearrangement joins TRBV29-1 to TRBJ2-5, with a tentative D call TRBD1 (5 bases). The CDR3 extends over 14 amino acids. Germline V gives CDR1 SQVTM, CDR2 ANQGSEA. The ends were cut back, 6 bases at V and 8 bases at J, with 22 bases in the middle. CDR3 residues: CSVQGDVVGSTQYF. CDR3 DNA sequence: TGCAGCGTCCAGGGTGACGTGGTAGGCTCTACCCAGTACTTC.

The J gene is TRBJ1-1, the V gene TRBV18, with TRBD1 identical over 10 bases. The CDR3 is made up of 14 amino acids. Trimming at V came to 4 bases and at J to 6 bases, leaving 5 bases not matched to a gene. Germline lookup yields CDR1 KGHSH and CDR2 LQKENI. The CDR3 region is CASSQGQGTAEAFF. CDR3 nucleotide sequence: TGTGCCAGCTCACAGGGACAGGGGACGGCTGAAGCTTTCTTT.